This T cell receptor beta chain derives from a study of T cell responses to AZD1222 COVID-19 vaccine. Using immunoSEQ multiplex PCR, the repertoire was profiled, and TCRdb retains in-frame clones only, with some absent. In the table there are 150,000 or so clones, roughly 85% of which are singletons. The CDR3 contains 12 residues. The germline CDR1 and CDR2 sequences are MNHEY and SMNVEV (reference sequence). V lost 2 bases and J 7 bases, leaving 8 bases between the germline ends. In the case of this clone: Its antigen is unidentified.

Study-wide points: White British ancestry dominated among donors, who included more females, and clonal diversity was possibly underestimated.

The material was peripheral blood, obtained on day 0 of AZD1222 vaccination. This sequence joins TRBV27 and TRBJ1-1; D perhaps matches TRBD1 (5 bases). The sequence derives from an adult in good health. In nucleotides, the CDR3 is TGTGCCAGCAGTTTAGTCGGGGGTGAAGCTTTCTTT. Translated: CASSLVGGEAFF.